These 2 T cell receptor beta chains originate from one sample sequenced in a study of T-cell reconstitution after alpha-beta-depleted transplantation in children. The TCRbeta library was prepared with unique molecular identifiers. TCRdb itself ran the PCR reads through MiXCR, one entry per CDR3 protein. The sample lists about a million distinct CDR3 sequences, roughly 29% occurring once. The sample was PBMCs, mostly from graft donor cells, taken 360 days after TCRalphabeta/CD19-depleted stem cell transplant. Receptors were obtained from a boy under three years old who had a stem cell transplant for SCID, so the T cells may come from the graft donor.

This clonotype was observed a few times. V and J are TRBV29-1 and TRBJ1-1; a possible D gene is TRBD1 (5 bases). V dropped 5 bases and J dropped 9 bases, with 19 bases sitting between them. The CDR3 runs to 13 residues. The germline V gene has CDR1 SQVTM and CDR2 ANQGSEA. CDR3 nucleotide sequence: TGCAGCGTTCCTGGGGGGGAGGGGATGAAAGCTTTCTTT. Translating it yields CSVPGGEGMKAFF.

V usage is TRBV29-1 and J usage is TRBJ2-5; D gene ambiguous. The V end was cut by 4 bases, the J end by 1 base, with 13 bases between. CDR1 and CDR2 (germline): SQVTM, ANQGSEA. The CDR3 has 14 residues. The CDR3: CSVGTVNFQETQYF. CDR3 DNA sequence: TGCAGCGTTGGGACCGTGAATTTCCAAGAGACCCAGTACTTC.